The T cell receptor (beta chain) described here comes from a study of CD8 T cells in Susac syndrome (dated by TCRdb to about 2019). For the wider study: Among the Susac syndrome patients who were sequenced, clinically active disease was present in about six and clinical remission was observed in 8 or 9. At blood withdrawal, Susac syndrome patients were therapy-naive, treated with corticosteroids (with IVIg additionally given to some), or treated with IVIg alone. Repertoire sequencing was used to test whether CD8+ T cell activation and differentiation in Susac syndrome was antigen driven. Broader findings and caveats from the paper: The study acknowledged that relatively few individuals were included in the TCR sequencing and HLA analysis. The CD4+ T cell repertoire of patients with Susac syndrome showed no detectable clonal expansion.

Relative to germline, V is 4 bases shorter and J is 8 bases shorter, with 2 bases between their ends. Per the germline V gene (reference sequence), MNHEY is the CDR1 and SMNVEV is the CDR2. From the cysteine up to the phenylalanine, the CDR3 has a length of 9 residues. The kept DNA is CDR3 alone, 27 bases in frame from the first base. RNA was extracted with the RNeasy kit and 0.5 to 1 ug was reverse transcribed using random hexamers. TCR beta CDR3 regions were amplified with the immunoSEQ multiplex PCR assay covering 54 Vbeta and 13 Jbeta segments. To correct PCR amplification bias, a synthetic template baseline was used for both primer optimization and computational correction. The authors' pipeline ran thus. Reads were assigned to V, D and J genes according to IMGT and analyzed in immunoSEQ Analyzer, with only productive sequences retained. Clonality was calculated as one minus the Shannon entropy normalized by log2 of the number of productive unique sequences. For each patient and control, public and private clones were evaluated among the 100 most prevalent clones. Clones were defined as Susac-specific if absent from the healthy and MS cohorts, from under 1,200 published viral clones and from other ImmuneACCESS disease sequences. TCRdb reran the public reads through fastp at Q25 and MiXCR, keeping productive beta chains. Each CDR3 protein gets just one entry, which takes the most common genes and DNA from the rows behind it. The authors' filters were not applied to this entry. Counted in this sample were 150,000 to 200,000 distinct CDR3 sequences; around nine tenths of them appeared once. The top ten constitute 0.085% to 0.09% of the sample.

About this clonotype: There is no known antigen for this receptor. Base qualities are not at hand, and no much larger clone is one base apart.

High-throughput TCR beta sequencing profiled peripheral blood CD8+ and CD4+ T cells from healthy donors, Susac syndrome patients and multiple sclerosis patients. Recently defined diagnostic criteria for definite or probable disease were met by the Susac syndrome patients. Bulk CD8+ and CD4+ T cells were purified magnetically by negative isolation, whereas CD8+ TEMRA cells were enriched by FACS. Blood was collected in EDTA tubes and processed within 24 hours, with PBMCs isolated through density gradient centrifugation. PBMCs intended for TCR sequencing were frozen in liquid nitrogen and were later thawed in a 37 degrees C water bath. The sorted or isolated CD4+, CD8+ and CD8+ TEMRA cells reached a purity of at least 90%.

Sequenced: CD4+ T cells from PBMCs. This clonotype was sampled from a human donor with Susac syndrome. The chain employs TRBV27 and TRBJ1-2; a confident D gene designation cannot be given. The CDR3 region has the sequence CASSSGYTF. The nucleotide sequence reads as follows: TGTGCCAGCAGTTCCGGCTACACCTTC.